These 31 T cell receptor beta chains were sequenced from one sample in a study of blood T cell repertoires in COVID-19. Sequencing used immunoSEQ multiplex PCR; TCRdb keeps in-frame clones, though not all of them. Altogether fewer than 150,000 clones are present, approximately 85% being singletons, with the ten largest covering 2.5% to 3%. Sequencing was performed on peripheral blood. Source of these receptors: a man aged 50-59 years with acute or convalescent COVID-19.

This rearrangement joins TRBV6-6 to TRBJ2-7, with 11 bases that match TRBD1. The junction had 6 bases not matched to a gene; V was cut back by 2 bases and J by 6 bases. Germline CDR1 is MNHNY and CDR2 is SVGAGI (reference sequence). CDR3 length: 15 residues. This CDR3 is CASSYRGQGVGEQYF. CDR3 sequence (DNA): TGTGCCAGCAGTTACAGGGGACAGGGGGTTGGCGAGCAGTACTTC.

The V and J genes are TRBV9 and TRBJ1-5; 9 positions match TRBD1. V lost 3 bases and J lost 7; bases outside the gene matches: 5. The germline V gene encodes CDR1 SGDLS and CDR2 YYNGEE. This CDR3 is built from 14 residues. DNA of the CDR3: TGTGCCAGCAGCGCCGACAGGGGGGAACAGCCCCAGCATTTT. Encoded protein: CASSADRGEQPQHF.

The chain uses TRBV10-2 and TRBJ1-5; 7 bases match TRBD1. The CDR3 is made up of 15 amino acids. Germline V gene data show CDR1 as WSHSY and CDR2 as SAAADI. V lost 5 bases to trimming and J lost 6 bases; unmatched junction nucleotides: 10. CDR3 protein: CASSWSQGVAQPQHF. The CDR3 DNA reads TGCGCCAGCAGTTGGAGCCAGGGGGTGGCTCAGCCCCAGCATTTT.

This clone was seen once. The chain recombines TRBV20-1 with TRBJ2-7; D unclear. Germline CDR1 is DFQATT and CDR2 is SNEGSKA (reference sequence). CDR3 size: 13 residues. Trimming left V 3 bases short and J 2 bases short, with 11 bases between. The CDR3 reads CSASLPNTYEQYF. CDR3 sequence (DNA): TGCAGTGCTAGTCTCCCAAACACCTACGAGCAGTACTTC.

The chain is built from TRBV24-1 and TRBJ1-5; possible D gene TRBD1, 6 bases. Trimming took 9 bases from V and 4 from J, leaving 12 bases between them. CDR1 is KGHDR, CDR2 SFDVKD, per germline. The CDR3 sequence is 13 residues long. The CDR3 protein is CATQGQANQPQHF. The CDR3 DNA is TGTGCCACCCAGGGACAAGCTAATCAGCCCCAGCATTTT.

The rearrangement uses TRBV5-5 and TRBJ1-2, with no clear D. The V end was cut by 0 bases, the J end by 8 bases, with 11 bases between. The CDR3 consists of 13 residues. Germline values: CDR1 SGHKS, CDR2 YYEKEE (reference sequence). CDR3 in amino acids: CASSLEFLPGYTF. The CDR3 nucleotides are TGTGCCAGCAGCTTGGAGTTTCTACCAGGCTACACCTTC.

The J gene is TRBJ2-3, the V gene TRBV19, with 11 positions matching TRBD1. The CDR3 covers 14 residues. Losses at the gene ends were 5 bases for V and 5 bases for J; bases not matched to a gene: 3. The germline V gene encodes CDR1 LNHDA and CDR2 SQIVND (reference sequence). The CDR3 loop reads CASSPDRGRDTQYF. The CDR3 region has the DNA TGTGCCAGTAGTCCGGACAGGGGGCGAGATACGCAGTATTTT.

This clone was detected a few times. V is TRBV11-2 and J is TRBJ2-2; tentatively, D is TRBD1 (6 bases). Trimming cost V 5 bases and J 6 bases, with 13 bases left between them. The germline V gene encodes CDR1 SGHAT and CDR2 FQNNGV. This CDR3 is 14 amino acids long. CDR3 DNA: TGTGCCAGCAGCAAGTTCAGGGGTGCCGGGGAGCTGTTTTTT. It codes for CASSKFRGAGELFF. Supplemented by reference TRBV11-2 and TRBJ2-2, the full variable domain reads EAGVAQSPRYKIIEKRQSVAFWCNPISGHATLYWYQQILGQGPKLLIQFQNNGVVDDSQLPKDRFSAERLKGVDSTLKIQPAKLEDSAVYLCASSKFRGAGELFFGEGSRLTVL.

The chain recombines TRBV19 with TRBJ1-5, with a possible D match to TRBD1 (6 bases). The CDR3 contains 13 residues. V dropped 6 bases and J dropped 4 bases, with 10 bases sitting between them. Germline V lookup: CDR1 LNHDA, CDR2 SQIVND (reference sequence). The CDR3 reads CASRRQANQPQHF. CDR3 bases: TGTGCCAGTAGGAGACAGGCAAATCAGCCCCAGCATTTT.

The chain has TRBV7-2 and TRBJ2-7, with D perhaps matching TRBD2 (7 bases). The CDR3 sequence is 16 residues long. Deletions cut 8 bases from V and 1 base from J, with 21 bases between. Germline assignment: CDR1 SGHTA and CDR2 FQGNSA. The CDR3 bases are TGTGCCAGCGGGGACACGGGCGGGGGTCGGTCCTACGAGCAGTACTTC. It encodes CASGDTGGGRSYEQYF.

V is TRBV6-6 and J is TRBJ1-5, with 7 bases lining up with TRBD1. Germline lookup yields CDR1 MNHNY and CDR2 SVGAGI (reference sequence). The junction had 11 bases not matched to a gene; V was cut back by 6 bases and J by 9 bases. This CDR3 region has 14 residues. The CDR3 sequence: CASRTGTVGPPQHF. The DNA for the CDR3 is TGTGCCAGCAGGACCGGGACAGTGGGTCCGCCCCAGCATTTT.

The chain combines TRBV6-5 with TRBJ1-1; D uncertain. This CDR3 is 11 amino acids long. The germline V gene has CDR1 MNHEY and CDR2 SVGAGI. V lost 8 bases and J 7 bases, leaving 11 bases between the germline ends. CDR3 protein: CASESVVEAFF. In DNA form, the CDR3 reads TGTGCCAGCGAGTCGGTGGTTGAAGCTTTCTTT.

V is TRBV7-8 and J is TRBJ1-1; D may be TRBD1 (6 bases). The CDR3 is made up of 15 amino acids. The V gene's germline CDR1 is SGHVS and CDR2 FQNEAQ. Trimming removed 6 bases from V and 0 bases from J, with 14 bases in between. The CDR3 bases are TGTGCCAGCAGAACTCGGGACACGGTGAACACTGAAGCTTTCTTT. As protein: CASRTRDTVNTEAFF.

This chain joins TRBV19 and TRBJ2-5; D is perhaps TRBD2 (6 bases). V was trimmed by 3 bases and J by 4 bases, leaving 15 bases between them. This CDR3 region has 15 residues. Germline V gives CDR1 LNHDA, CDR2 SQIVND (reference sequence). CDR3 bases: TGTGCCAGTAGTATCGGCTTCGGCGGGGCAGAGACCCAGTACTTC. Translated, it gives CASSIGFGGAETQYF. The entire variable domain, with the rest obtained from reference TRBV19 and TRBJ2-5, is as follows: DGGITQSPKYLFRKEGQNVTLSCEQNLNHDAMYWYRQDPGQGLRLIYYSQIVNDFQKGDIAEGYSVSREKKESFPLTVTSAQKNPTAFYLCASSIGFGGAETQYFGPGTRLLVL.

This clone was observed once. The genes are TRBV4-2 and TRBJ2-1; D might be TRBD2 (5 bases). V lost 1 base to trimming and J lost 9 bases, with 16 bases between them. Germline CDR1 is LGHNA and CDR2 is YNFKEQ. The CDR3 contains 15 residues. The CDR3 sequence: CASSQARGAVGEQFF. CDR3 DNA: TGTGCCAGCAGCCAAGCTCGGGGTGCCGTCGGTGAGCAGTTCTTC.

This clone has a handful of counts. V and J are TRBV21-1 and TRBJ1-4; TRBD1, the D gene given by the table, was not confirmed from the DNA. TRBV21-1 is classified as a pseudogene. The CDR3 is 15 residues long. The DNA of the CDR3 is TGTGCCAGCCTTGGGACAGCCCCTGATTGGGAAAAACTGTTTTTT. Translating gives CASLGTAPDWEKLFF.

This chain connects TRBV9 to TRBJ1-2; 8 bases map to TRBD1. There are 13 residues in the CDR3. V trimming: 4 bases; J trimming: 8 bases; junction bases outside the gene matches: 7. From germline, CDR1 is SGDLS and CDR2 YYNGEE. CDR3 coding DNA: TGTGCCAGCAGCCTAAGACAGGGGCAAGGCTACACCTTC. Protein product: CASSLRQGQGYTF.

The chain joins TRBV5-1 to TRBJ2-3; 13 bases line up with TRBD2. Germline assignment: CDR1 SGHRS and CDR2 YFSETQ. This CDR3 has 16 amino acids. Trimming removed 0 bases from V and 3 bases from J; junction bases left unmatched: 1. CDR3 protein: CASSLELAGGTDTQYF. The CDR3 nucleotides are TGCGCCAGCAGCTTGGAACTAGCGGGAGGGACAGATACGCAGTATTTT.

CDR3 sequence reads: CASSQRPTGQNNQPQHF. The DNA of the CDR3 is TGTGCCAGTAGCCAACGCCCGACGGGACAAAACAATCAGCCCCAGCATTTT. The chain is built from TRBV19 and TRBJ1-5, with D maybe TRBD1 (6 bases). The CDR3 runs to 17 residues. The V end lost 6 bases, the J end lost 3 bases, and 21 bases lay between the germline ends. The germline gives CDR1 LNHDA, CDR2 SQIVND (reference sequence).

CDR3 DNA sequence: TGCGCCAGCAGCCCGGTCGGCACTGAAGCTTTCTTT. Translation gives CASSPVGTEAFF. The chain employs TRBV5-1 and TRBJ1-1, with unresolved D. Germline CDR1 and CDR2: SGHRS and YFSETQ. V lost 4 bases to trimming and J lost 4 bases, with 8 bases between them. The CDR3 extends over 12 amino acids.

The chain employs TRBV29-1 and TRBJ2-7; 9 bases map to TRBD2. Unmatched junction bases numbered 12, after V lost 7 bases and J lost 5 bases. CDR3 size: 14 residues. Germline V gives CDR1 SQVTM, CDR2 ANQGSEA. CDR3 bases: TGCAGCGCCGGCGGGCGGGGGGGCGGCAACGAGCAGTACTTC. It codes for CSAGGRGGGNEQYF.

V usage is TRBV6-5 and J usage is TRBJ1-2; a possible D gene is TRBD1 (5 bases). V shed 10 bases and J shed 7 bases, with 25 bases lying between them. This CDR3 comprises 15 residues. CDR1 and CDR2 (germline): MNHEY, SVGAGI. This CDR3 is CATSRAGLFSGGYTF. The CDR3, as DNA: TGTGCCACCTCGCGAGCAGGGCTTTTCTCCGGTGGCTACACCTTC.

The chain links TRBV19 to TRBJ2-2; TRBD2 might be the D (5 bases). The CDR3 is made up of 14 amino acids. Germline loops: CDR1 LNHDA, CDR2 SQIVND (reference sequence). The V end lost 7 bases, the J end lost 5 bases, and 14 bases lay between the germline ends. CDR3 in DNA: TGTGCCAGTAAGGGCTTCACGGGAACCGGGGAGCTGTTTTTT. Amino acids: CASKGFTGTGELFF.

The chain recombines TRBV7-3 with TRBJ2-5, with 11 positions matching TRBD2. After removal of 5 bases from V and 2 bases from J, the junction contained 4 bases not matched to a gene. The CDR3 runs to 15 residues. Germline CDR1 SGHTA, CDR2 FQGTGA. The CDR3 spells CASSAASGGQETQYF. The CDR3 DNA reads TGTGCCAGCAGCGCCGCTAGCGGGGGGCAAGAGACCCAGTACTTC.

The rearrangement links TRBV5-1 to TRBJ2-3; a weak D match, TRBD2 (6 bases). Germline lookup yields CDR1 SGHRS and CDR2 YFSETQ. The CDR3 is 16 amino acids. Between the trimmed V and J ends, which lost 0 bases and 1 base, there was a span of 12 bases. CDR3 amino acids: CASSLGGEARTDTQYF. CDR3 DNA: TGCGCCAGCAGCTTGGGGGGGGAGGCACGCACAGATACGCAGTATTTT.

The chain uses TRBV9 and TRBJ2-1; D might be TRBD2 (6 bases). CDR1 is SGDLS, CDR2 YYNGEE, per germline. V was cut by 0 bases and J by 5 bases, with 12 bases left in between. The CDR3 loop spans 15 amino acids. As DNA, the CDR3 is TGTGCCAGCAGCGTAGCTGAACTAGCAGACAATGAGCAGTTCTTC. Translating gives CASSVAELADNEQFF. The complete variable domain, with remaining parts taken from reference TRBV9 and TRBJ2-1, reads DSGVTQTPKHLITATGQRVTLRCSPRSGDLSVYWYQQSLDQGLQFLIQYYNGEERAKGNILERFSAQQFPDLHSELNLSSLELGDSALYFCASSVAELADNEQFFGPGTRLTVL.

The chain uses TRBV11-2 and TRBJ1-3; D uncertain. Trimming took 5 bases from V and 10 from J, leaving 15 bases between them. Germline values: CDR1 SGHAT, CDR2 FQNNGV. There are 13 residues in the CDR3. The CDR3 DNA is TGTGCCAGCAGCCCGCACATCGACGGGACCATATATTTT. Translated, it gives CASSPHIDGTIYF.

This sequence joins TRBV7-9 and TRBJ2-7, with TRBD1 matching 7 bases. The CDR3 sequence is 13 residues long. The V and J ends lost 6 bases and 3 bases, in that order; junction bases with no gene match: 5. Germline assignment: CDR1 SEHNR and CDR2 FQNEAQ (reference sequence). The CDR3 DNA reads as TGTGCCAGCAGGTCGGCAGGGGGCTACGAGCAGTACTTC. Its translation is CASRSAGGYEQYF.

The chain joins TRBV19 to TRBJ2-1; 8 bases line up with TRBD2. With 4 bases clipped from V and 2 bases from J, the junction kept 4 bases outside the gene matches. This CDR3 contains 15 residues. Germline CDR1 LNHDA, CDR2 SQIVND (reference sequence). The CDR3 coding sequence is TGTGCCAGTAGTAGCAGCGGGGGAACCTACAATGAGCAGTTCTTC. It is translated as CASSSSGGTYNEQFF.

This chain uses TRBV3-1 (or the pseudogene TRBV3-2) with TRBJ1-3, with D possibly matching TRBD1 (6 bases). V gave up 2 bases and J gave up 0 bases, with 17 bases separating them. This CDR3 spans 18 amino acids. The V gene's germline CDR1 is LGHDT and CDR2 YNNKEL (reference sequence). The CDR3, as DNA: TGTGCCAGCAGCCAATACCCGGACAGACGGGGCTCTGGAAACACCATATATTTT. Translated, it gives CASSQYPDRRGSGNTIYF.

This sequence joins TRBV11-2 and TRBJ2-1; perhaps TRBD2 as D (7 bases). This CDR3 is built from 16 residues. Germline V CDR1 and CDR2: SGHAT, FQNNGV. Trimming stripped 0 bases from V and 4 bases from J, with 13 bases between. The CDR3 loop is CASSLDMAGAYNEQFF. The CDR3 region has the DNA TGTGCCAGCAGCTTAGATATGGCGGGGGCTTACAATGAGCAGTTCTTC.